This T cell receptor beta chain comes out of a study of cytomegalovirus exposure and HLA in healthy donors. Study-wide context: Approximately 81% of 350 to 400 genotyped donors fell in the Caucasian-associated ancestry cluster. Study-level points and caveats: Apparent HLA restriction characterized most CMV-associated TCR beta chains in a later analysis. What a later analysis showed was that several of the most significant clusters appeared linked to common viral pathogens. Later analysis associated a missense DCLRE1C variant with TCR beta V- and J-gene trimming.

Turning to this clone: Its antigen is currently unknown.

Germline V gene sequence: CDR1 MGHDK, CDR2 SYGVNS. Trimming at V came to 1 base and at J to 7 bases, leaving 7 bases not matched to a gene. The CDR3 is 17 residues long. The PCR employed 60 Vbeta primers together with 13 Jbeta primers. Some clones are missing from TCRdb's copy, which holds only in-frame ones; the method was immunoSEQ multiplex PCR. This table holds over 120,000 clones, less than 10% found once. The receptor comes from a man aged 45 to 65 in good health and CMV-seronegative. The sample was PBMCs. The J gene is TRBJ1-4, the V gene TRBV25-1; TRBD1 matches 12 bases. The CDR3 reads CASSEFRGQGAGEKLFF. The CDR3 DNA sequence: TGTGCCAGCAGTGAATTTCGGGGACAGGGGGCTGGTGAAAAACTGTTTTTT.